This T cell receptor beta chain was profiled in a study of control samples from healthy donors and cancer patients. The CDR3 is made up of 13 amino acids. The V gene lost 1 base and the J gene lost 3 bases, with 8 bases spanning the gap. Germline loops: CDR1 SGHRS, CDR2 YFSETQ. The table came from immunoSEQ multiplex PCR; TCRdb's copy has only in-frame clones and leaves some out. This table holds 120,000 to 150,000 clones, 75% to 95% found once. Sequencing was carried out using blood. This clonotype was obtained from a man aged 25-40 years in good health. This chain connects TRBV5-1 to TRBJ2-7, with a possible D match to TRBD1 (6 bases). CDR3 sequence (DNA): TGCGCCAGCAGCTTGAAACAGGGCTACGAGCAGTACTTC. It specifies CASSLKQGYEQYF.